This T cell receptor (beta chain) stems from a study of immune cell composition in non-small cell lung cancer (dated by TCRdb to 2017 to 2019). Concerning the study at large: Histologic subtype, mainly lung adenocarcinoma or squamous cell carcinoma, was assigned on the basis of H&E together with p63, CK5, Napsin A and TTF-1 immunohistochemistry. Adaptive Biotechnologies TCR-beta sequencing was carried out on a few dozen paired NSCLC tumour and non-adjacent lung specimens, as well as on about 25 tumour-only specimens. Supplementary cohort #1 consisted of around 11 lung adenocarcinoma cases with paired tumour/lung TCR-beta sequencing and with TIL populations generated to assess tumour reactivity. Several tumour specimens with TCR-beta data were rare histological subtypes and were excluded from the subtype comparisons. Summary of the overall study and its limitations: Tumour-associated clones >0.5% were found in nearly half of NSCLC cases, namely in approximately 33% of adenocarcinomas versus 75% of squamous carcinomas. No significant correlation was found between smoking pack-years and tumour TCR-beta clonality. The reactivity cohort included only 9 to 10 cases, and whether tumour-reactive clones share sequences with the dominant in vivo tumour-associated clones was not shown. Across some ten adenocarcinoma cases, the maximal tumour-associated clone frequency showed a strong correlation with TIL tumour reactivity, but overall clonality showed no such correlation. Significantly higher Top 10 clone scores and productive clonality were observed in lung squamous cell carcinoma than in lung adenocarcinoma tumours.

Frozen aliquots of unsorted single-cell suspensions were used for genomic DNA extraction with the QIAamp DNA kit. Surgically resected non-small cell lung cancer tissue was used for the tumour samples. Tissues arrived within 2 hours of resection and were immediately processed into single-cell suspensions. Tissue was broken up mechanically, digested enzymatically with DNase I, collagenase I and hyaluronidase for under 35 minutes at 37 degrees C, and then filtered and RBC-lysed. TCR-beta CDR3 regions were amplified from genomic DNA by a two-step multiplex PCR, with the second step adding Illumina-compatible adaptors. TCR-beta immunosequencing was performed on an Illumina platform as a commercial immunoSEQ service. The original pipeline was this. Two measures summarised the repertoires: productive clonality, and Top 10 Clones, meaning the percentage of T-cell templates coming from the ten most frequent sequences. Values for productive clonality spanned 0 to 1, where a value of 1 indicated a monoclonal population. Tumour-associated clones, identified using log10 scatter plots, were defined as sequences that made up at least 0.1% of tumour T-cell templates and were not found in the matched non-adjacent lung. Student's t-tests were used for two-group comparisons, ANOVA for comparisons across stages, and linear regression for relationships, with analyses done in GraphPad Prism7 and R. What TCRdb holds here is the immuneACCESS table cut down to in-frame rearrangements. Part of the clones is not present; checked against another copy, under half of the missing clones reflect an unresolved V gene, and the others are unexplained. V and J calls and clone size are as listed in that table; D and trimming were resolved from the DNA. This sample has thousands of clones in its table, and under 80% of those were observed once. Of the sample, around 9.9% is held by the ten largest clones.

About this clone: What this receptor recognizes is not known. It has no much larger one-base neighbor in the sample; base qualities were not kept.

CDR1 and CDR2 are read off the germline V gene as LGHNA and YNFKEQ. The CDR3 runs 18 amino acids, cysteine and phenylalanine included. The kept DNA is CDR3 alone, 54 bases in frame from the first base. V is trimmed back by 0 bases and J by 9 bases, and the junction contains 14 bases that no gene match accounts for. This receptor chain uses TRBV4-2 and TRBJ2-1; 10 central nucleotides agree with TRBD2. The sequence derives from a human donor with non-small cell lung cancer. Source material: lung tumor tissue. The base sequence is TGTGCCAGCAGCCAAGAAGGGGGACTAGCGTCCTACAACCCTGAGCAGTTCTTC. This yields the protein CASSQEGGLASYNPEQFF.